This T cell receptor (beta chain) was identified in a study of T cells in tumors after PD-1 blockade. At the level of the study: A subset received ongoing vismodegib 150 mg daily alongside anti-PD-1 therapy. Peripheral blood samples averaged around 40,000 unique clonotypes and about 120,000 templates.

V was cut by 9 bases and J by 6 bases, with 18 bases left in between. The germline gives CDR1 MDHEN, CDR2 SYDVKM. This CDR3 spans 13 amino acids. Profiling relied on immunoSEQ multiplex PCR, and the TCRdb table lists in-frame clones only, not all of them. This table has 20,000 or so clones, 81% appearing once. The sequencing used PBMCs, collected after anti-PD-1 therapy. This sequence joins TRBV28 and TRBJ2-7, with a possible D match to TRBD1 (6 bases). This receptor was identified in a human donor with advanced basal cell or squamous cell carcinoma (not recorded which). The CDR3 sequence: CASVTGIRSEQYF. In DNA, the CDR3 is TGTGCCAGTGTTACAGGGATACGGTCCGAGCAGTACTTC.